The 15 T cell receptor beta chains listed next were all sequenced from one sample in a study of T cell repertoires in cytomegalovirus infection. TCRdb fed the reads into MiXCR, producing one record per CDR3 protein. The sample shows 550,000 to 700,000 distinct CDR3 sequences, roughly 42% of them seen only once. Their target antigens are unknown. The sequencing used cultured PBMCs, collected from culture after CMV antigen stimulation. The origin of the receptors is a human donor in good health (CMV status not recorded). Some clones in this sample may be carry-over from other donors' samples.

This chain links TRBV29-1 with TRBJ2-3; 9 positions agree with TRBD1. Germline CDR1 and CDR2: SQVTM and ANQGSEA. CDR3 size: 14 residues. The V gene end was trimmed by 4 bases and the J gene end by 0 bases; junction bases not matched to a gene: 2. CDR3 coding DNA: TGCAGCGTTGGGACAGGGGATAGCACAGATACGCAGTATTTT. Translation: CSVGTGDSTDTQYF.

This clonotype was detected only a few times. The rearrangement links TRBV4-3 to TRBJ2-7, with TRBD1 as a possible D gene (6 bases). This CDR3 has 15 amino acids. Germline CDR1 and CDR2: LGHNA and YSLEER. Trimming left V 1 base short and J 4 bases short, with 14 bases between. The CDR3 loop reads CASSQAMLGGYEQYF. The CDR3, as DNA: TGCGCCAGCAGCCAAGCTATGTTAGGGGGTTACGAGCAGTACTTC.

The J gene is TRBJ1-5, the V gene TRBV7-6; TRBD1 agrees at 8 bases. With 3 bases clipped from V and 6 bases from J, the junction kept 4 bases outside the gene matches. Germline CDR1 SGHVS, CDR2 FNYEAQ. The CDR3 has 14 residues. CDR3 residues: CASSLYRGVQPQHF. The CDR3 nucleotides are TGTGCCAGCAGCTTGTACAGGGGGGTTCAGCCCCAGCATTTT.

This clonotype showed up just a few times. This chain connects TRBV12-3 or TRBV12-4 to TRBJ1-2, with D hard to call. V lost 3 bases and J lost 8, with 13 bases in between. The CDR3 spans 13 residues. The CDR3 reads CASSFAGGGGYTF. The CDR3 coding sequence is TGTGCCAGCAGTTTTGCAGGAGGCGGAGGCTACACCTTC.

The chain carries TRBV29-1 and TRBJ2-5; D unclear. Germline CDR1 and CDR2: SQVTM and ANQGSEA. The CDR3 extends over 13 amino acids. V was cut by 5 bases and J by 1 base, with 11 bases left in between. The CDR3 loop reads CSVSPPSQETQYF. In nucleotides, the CDR3 is TGCAGCGTTTCCCCTCCGTCCCAAGAGACCCAGTACTTC.

The rearrangement links TRBV10-3 to TRBJ2-2, with 8 bases matching TRBD1. V was clipped by 6 bases and J by 3 bases; unmatched bases: 6. Germline assignment: CDR1 ENHRY and CDR2 SYGVKD. The CDR3 covers 15 residues. The CDR3 loop is CAIREYRGDTGELFF. DNA for the CDR3: TGTGCCATCAGGGAATACAGGGGGGACACCGGGGAGCTGTTTTTT.

This clonotype was picked up a small number of times. The chain combines TRBV7-6 with TRBJ1-6; no clear D. The CDR3 is made up of 14 amino acids. Trimming removed 3 bases at V and 9 bases at J, with 12 bases between. In germline, CDR1 is SGHVS, CDR2 FNYEAQ. The CDR3 loop is CASSFQGFGSPLHF. CDR3 DNA sequence: TGTGCCAGCAGCTTTCAAGGATTCGGTTCACCCCTCCACTTT.

V and J are TRBV12-3 or TRBV12-4 and TRBJ1-1; no definite D call. V was shortened by 7 bases and J by 4 bases, with 16 bases between the two germline ends. The CDR3 spans 14 residues. The CDR3 region has the DNA TGTGCCAGCACCTATCAAAGGGCAGTCACTGAAGCTTTCTTT. Residues: CASTYQRAVTEAFF.

V is TRBV6-8 and J is TRBJ2-1; TRBD1 might be the D (5 bases). V dropped 2 bases and J dropped 6 bases, with 11 bases sitting between them. The germline V gene encodes CDR1 MNHGY and CDR2 SAAAGT. This CDR3 is 14 amino acids long. CDR3 protein: CASSYGAVINEQFF. The CDR3 region has the DNA TGTGCCAGCAGTTACGGGGCGGTAATCAATGAGCAGTTCTTC.

This clonotype was found a few times. The chain combines TRBV7-6 with TRBJ2-2; D may be TRBD2 (6 bases). Germline CDR1 reads SGHVS; CDR2 reads FNYEAQ. Trimming removed 5 bases from V and 0 bases from J, with 13 bases in between. There are 16 residues in the CDR3. CDR3 bases: TGTGCCAGCAGCCCAACTAGCCTAGCGAACACCGGGGAGCTGTTTTTT. Translating it yields CASSPTSLANTGELFF. Full variable domain (rest looked up from reference TRBV7-6 and TRBJ2-2): GAGVSQSPRYKVTKRGQDVALRCDPISGHVSLYWYRQALGQGPEFLTYFNYEAQQDKSGLPNDRFSAERPEGSISTLTIQRTEQRDSAMYRCASSPTSLANTGELFFGEGSRLTVL.

This clonotype occurred many times. J is TRBJ2-5 and V is TRBV12-3 or TRBV12-4; a weak D match, TRBD1 (6 bases). CDR3 length: 14 residues. V lost 10 bases and J 2 bases, leaving 17 bases between the germline ends. The CDR3 DNA sequence: TGTGCCACAGGGGTGATTGGGCCTCAAGAGACCCAGTACTTC. Protein sequence: CATGVIGPQETQYF.

V gene TRBV3-1 combines with J gene TRBJ1-2; 7 nucleotides agree with TRBD1. Looked up from germline, CDR1 is LGHDT and CDR2 is YNNKEL (reference sequence). Unmatched junction bases numbered 5, after V lost 4 bases and J lost 6 bases. The CDR3 length is 13 residues. Here the CDR3 reads CASSLGQLHGYTF. As DNA, the CDR3 is TGTGCCAGCAGCCTGGGACAGCTGCATGGCTACACCTTC.

With respect to this clonotype: At one of its ends the junction is not consistent with the germline gene, which may arise from a read error. The chain employs TRBV5-6 and TRBJ2-2; 10 nucleotides agree with TRBD2. CDR1 and CDR2 (germline): SGHDT, YYEEEE. The CDR3 consists of 13 residues. CDR3 bases: TGTGCCAGCAGCGCGACCCCTAGCGGGAGCCCGATTTTT. Translation: CASSATPSGSPIF.

The rearrangement uses TRBV20-1 and TRBJ1-4; D might be TRBD1 (5 bases). The V gene lost 3 bases and the J gene lost 5 bases, with 13 bases spanning the gap. Germline CDR1 reads DFQATT; CDR2 reads SNEGSKA (reference sequence). The length of the CDR3 is 14 residues. The CDR3 sequence: CSASWGIGNEKLFF. CDR3 nucleotides: TGCAGTGCTAGTTGGGGGATCGGAAATGAAAAACTGTTTTTT.

This clonotype was seen only a few times. The junction departs from germline at one end; a sequencing error may be responsible. The CDR3 bases are TGTGCCAGCAGTTTAGGAGGGGGAGATACGCAGTCCTTT. Its translation: CASSLGGGDTQSF. The rearrangement uses TRBV12-3 or TRBV12-4 and TRBJ2-3; a weak D match, TRBD1 (6 bases). This CDR3 is 13 amino acids long.